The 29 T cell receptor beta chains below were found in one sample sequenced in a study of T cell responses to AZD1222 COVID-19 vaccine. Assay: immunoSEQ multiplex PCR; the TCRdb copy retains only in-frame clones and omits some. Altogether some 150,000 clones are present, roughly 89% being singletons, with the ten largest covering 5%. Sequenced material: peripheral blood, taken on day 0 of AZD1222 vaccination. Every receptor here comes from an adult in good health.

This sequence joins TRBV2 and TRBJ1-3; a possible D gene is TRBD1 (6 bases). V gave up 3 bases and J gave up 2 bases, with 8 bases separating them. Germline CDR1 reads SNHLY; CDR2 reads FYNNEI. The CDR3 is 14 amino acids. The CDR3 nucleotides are TGTGCCAGCAGTGATTGGGACACTGGAAACACCATATATTTT. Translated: CASSDWDTGNTIYF.

CDR3 in amino acids: CSVVGVQNTEAFF. In nucleotides, the CDR3 is TGCAGCGTGGTAGGGGTCCAGAACACTGAAGCTTTCTTT. V gene TRBV29-1 combines with J gene TRBJ1-1; the D gene is possibly TRBD1 (5 bases). CDR1 SQVTM and CDR2 ANQGSEA come from the germline V gene. The CDR3 totals 13 residues. With 6 bases removed from V and 1 base from J, the gap between germline ends came to 12 bases.

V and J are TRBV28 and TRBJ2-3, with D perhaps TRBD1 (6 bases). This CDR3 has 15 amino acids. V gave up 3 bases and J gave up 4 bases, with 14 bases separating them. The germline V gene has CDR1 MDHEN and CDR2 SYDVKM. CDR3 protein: CASSFTGWGSDTQYF. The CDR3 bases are TGTGCCAGCAGTTTTACAGGGTGGGGATCAGATACGCAGTATTTT.

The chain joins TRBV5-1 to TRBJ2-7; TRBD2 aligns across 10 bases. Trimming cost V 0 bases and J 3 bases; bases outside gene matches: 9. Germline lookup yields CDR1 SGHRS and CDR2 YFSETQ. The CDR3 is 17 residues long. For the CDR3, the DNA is TGCGCCAGCAGCTTGGAGGGGCCCGGGACTAGCGACTACGAGCAGTACTTC. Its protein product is CASSLEGPGTSDYEQYF.

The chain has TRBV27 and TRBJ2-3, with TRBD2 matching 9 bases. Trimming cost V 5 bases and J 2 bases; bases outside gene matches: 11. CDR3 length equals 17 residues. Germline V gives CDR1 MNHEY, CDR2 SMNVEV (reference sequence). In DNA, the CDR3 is TGTGCCAGCAGTGCGGCATCTAGCGGGGAGTTCACAGATACGCAGTATTTT. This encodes CASSAASSGEFTDTQYF.

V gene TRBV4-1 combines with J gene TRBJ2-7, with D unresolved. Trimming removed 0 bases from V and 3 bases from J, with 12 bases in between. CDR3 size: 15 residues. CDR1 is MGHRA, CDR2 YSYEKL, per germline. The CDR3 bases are TGCGCCAGCAGCCAAGACCTGGTATCGTTCTACGAGCAGTACTTC. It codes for CASSQDLVSFYEQYF.

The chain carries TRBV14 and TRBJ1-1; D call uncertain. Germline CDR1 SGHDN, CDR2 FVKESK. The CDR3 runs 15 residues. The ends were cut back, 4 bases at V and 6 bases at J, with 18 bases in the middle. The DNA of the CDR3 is TGTGCCAGCAGCCCGCGGGTGGGGTTCGAGGCTGAAGCTTTCTTT. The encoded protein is CASSPRVGFEAEAFF.

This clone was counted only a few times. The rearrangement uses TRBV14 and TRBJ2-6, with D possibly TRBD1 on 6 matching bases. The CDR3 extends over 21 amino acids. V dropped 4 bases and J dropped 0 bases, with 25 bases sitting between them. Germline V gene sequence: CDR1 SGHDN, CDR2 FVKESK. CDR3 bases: TGTGCCAGCAGCCTCCGAGGGGGACGACATGACATTAGCTCTGGGGCCAACGTCCTGACTTTC. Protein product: CASSLRGGRHDISSGANVLTF. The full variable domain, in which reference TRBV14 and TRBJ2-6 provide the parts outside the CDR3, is EAGVTQFPSHSVIEKGQTVTLRCDPISGHDNLYWYRRVMGKEIKFLLHFVKESKQDESGMPNNRFLAERTGGTYSTLKVQPAELEDSGVYFCASSLRGGRHDISSGANVLTFGAGSRLTVL.

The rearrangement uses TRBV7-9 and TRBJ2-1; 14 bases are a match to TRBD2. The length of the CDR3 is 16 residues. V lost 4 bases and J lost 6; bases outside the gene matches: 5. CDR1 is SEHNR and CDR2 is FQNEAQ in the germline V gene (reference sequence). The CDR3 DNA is TGTGCCAGCAGCTCGCGACTAGCGGGAGGGCCCAATGAGCAGTTCTTC. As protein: CASSSRLAGGPNEQFF.

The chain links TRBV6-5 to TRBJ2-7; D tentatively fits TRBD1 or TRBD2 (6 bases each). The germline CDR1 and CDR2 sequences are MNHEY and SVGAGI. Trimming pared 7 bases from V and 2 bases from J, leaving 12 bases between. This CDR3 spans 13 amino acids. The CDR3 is CASKEGGTYEQYF. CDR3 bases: TGTGCCAGCAAGGAAGGGGGGACCTACGAGCAGTACTTC.

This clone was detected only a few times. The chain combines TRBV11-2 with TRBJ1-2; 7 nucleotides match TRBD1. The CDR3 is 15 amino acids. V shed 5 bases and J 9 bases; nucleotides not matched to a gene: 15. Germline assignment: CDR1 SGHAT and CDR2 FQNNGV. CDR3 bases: TGTGCCAGCAGCCTCCTACGACAGGGCCGGGCCCGCTACACCTTC. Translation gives CASSLLRQGRARYTF.

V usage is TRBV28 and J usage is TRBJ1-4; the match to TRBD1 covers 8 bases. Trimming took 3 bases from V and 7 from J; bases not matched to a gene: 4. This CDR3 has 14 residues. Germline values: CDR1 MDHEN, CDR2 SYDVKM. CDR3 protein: CASSFDRGTEKLFF. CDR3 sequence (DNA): TGTGCCAGCAGTTTTGACAGGGGTACTGAAAAACTGTTTTTT.

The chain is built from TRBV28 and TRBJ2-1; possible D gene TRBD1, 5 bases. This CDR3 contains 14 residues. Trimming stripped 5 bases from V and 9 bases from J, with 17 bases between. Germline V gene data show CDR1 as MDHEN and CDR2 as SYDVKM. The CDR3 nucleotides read TGTGCCAGCAGTCTGACCAGGGCGCAGGGTGAGCAGTTCTTC. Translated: CASSLTRAQGEQFF.

The DNA of the CDR3 is TGTGCCAGTAGTAGAGACAGGGATGGTGCAGATACGCAGTATTTT. Translating gives CASSRDRDGADTQYF. This chain uses TRBV19 with TRBJ2-3, with TRBD1 identical over 7 bases. Trimming cost V 4 bases and J 4 bases; bases outside gene matches: 8. There are 15 residues in the CDR3. Germline V gene data show CDR1 as LNHDA and CDR2 as SQIVND (reference sequence).

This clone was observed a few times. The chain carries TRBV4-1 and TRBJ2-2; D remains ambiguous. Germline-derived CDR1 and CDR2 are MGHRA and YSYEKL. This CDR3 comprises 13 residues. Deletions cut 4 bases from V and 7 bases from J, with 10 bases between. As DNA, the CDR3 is TGCGCCAGCAGCCCCCAGACAAGCGGGGAGCTGTTTTTT. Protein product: CASSPQTSGELFF.

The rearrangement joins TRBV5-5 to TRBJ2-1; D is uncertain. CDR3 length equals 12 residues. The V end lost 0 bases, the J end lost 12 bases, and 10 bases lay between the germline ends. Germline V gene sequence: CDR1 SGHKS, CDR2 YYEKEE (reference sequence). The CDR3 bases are TGTGCCAGCAGCTTGGGGCCTCTCTTGCAGTTCTTC. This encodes CASSLGPLLQFF.

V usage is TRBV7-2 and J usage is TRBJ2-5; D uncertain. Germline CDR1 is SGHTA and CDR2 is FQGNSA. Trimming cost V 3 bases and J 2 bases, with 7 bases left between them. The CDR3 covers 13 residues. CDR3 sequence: CASSLLQQETQYF. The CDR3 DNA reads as TGTGCCAGCAGCTTGCTCCAACAAGAGACCCAGTACTTC.

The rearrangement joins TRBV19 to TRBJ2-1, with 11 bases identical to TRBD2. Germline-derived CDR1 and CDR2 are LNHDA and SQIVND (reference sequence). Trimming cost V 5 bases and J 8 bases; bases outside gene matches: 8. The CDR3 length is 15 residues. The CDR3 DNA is TGTGCCAGTAGTGCTACTAGCGGGAGTAGGGATGAGCAGTTCTTC. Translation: CASSATSGSRDEQFF.

The CDR3 DNA sequence: TGTGCCAGCAGCTTGGCGGGTGCAGGGAACTATGGCTACACCTTC. Its protein product is CASSLAGAGNYGYTF. V usage is TRBV5-8 and J usage is TRBJ1-2; TRBD1 is a possible D gene (5 bases). The germline V gene encodes CDR1 SGHTS and CDR2 YDEGEE. The CDR3 contains 15 residues. V lost 0 bases and J 2 bases, leaving 11 bases between the germline ends.

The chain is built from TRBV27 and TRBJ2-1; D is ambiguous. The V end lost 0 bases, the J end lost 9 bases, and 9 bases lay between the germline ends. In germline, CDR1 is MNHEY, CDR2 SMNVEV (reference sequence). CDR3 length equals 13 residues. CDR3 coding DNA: TGTGCCAGCAGTTTATCGCTAGAGGTTGAGCAGTTCTTC. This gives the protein CASSLSLEVEQFF.

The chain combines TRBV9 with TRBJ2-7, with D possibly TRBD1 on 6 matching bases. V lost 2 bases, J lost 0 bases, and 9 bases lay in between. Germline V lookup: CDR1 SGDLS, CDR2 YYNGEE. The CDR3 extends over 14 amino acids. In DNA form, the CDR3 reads TGTGCCAGCAGCGTCCGAGGGGGCTCCTACGAGCAGTACTTC. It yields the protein CASSVRGGSYEQYF. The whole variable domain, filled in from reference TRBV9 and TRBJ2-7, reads DSGVTQTPKHLITATGQRVTLRCSPRSGDLSVYWYQQSLDQGLQFLIQYYNGEERAKGNILERFSAQQFPDLHSELNLSSLELGDSALYFCASSVRGGSYEQYFGPGTRLTVT.

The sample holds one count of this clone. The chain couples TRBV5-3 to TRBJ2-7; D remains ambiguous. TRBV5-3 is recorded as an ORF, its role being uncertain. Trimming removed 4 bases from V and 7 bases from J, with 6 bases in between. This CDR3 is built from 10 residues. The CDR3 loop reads CARSALEQYF. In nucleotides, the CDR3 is TGTGCCAGAAGCGCCTTAGAGCAGTACTTC.

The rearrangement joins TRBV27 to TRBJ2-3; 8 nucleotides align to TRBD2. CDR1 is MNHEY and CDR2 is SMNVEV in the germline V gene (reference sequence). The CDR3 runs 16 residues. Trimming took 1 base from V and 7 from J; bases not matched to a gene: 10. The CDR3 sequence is CASSLLSGSSWYTQYF. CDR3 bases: TGTGCCAGCAGTTTATTAAGCGGGAGTAGTTGGTATACGCAGTATTTT.

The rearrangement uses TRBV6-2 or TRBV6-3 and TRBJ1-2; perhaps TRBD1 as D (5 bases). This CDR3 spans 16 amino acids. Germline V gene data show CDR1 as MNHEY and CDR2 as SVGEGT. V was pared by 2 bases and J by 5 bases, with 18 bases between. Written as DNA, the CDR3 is TGTGCCAGCAGTTACACACAGGAGACTCCGCCGTATGGCTACACCTTC. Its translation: CASSYTQETPPYGYTF.

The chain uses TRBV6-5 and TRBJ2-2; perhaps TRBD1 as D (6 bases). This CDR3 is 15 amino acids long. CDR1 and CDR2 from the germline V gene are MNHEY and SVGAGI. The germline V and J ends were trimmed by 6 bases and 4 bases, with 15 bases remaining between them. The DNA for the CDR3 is TGTGCCAGCAGACTGAACAGGGTCCTCACCGGGGAGCTGTTTTTT. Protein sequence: CASRLNRVLTGELFF.

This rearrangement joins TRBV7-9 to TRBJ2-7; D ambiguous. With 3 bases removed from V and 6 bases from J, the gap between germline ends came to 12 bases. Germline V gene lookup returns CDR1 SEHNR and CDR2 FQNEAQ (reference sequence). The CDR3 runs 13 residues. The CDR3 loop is CASSFKVNGEQYF. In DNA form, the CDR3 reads TGTGCCAGCAGCTTTAAGGTAAACGGCGAGCAGTACTTC.

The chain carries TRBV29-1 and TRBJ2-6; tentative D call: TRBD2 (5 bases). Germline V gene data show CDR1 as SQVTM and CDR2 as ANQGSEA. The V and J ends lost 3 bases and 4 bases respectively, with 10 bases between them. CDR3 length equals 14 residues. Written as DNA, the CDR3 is TGCAGCGTTGAGTCCGGGGTCGGGGCCAACGTCCTGACTTTC. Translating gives CSVESGVGANVLTF. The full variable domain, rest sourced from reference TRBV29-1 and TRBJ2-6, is SAVISQKPSRDICQRGTSLTIQCQVDSQVTMMFWYRQQPGQSLTLIATANQGSEATYESGFVIDKFPISRPNLTFSTLTVSNMSPEDSSIYLCSVESGVGANVLTFGAGSRLTVL.

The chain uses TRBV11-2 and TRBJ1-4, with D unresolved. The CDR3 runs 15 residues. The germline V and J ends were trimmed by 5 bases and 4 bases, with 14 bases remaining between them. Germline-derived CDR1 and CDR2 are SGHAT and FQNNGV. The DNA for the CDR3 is TGTGCCAGCAGCGTAACCTCGGACGGTAATGAAAAACTGTTTTTT. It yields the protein CASSVTSDGNEKLFF.

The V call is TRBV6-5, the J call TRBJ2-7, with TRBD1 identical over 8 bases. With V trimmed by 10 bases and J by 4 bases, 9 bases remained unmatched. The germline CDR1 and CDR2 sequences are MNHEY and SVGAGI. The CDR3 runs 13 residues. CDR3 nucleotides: TGTGCCACAGCGCAGGGGGCAGGTTACGAGCAGTACTTC. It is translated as CATAQGAGYEQYF.